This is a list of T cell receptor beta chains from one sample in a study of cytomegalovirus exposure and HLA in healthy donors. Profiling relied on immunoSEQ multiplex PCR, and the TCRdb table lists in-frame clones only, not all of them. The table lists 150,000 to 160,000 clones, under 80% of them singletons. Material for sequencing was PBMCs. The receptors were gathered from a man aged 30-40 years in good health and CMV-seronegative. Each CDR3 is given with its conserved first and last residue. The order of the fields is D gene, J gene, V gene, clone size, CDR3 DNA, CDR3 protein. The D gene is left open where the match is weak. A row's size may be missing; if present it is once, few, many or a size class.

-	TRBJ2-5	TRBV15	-	TGTGCCACCAGCAGAGTAGGGGGGGGGCACCAAGAGACCCAGTACTTC	CATSRVGGGHQETQYF
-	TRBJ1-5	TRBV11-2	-	TGTGCCAGCAGCTCAGGAGGGGAACAGCCCCAGCATTTT	CASSSGGEQPQHF
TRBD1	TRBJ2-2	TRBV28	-	TGTGCCAGCAGTACCCAGGGGGCGCGAACCGGGGAGCTGTTTTTT	CASSTQGARTGELFF
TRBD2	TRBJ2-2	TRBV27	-	TGTGCCAGCAGTTTAGGACTAGAGACCGGGGAGCTGTTTTTT	CASSLGLETGELFF
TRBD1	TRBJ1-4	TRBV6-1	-	TGTGCCAGCAGTGAACGGGCCAGGGGGAGGTTTTTT	CASSERARGRFF
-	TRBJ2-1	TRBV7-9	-	TGTAGCGCTTCCTACAATGAGCAGTTCTTC	CSASYNEQFF
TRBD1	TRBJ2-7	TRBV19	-	TGTGCCAGTGGCCAGGGGGCCCCAGCCTACGAGCAGTACTTC	CASGQGAPAYEQYF
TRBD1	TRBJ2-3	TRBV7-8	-	TGTGCCAGCAGCAAAGGACAGGGGGCGATTACCACAGATACGCAGTATTTT	CASSKGQGAITTDTQYF
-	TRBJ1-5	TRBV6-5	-	TGTGCCAGCAGTTACTCCTTAAATCAGCCCCAGCATTTT	CASSYSLNQPQHF
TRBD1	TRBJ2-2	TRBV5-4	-	TGTGCCAGCAGCTTACAGGGGGTAACCGGGGAGCTGTTTTTT	CASSLQGVTGELFF
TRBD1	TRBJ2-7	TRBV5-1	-	TGCGCCAGCAGCGTACCGGGACAGGCCTACGAGCAGTACTTC	CASSVPGQAYEQYF
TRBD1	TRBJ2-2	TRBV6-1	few	TGTGCCAGCTACCGGGACAGGGGGGCCGGGGAGCTGTTTTTT	CASYRDRGAGELFF
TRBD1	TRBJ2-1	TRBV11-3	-	TGTGCCAGCAGACGGGACAGGGAAAGCGGTGAGCAGTTCTTC	CASRRDRESGEQFF
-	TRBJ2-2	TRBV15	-	TGTGCCACCAGCAGAGATGAGGCCGGGGAGCTGTTTTTT	CATSRDEAGELFF
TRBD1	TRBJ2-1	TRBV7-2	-	TGTGCCAGCAGCTCTCACAGGGGTTACACCTACAATGAGCAGTTCTTC	CASSSHRGYTYNEQFF
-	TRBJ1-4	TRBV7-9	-	TGTTCCAGCAGCTTCGGGGAAGAAAAACTGTTTTTT	CSSSFGEEKLFF
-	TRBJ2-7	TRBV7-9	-	TGTGCCAGCAGCGTTAAGGGGGACACCACTGCCGAGCAGTACTTC	CASSVKGDTTAEQYF
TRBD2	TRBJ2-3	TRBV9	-	TGTGCCAGCAGCCCACCGGGGAGCGGGGGGGCCGGCACAGATACGCAGTATTTT	CASSPPGSGGAGTDTQYF
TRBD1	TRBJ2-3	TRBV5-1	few	TGCGCCAGCAGCTTGGGGGACAGGTTAGCTACGCAGTATTTT	CASSLGDRLATQYF
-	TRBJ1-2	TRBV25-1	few	TGTGCCAGCACGGGGGGTTTGGGAGGCTACACCTTC	CASTGGLGGYTF
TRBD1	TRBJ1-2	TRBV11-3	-	TGTGCCAGCAGCTTAGTAACGGCAGGGGGAATTTGGGGCTACACCTTC	CASSLVTAGGIWGYTF
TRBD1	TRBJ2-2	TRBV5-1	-	TGCGCCAGCAGCGTGGGACAGATCTCCGGGGAGCTGTTTTTT	CASSVGQISGELFF